The sequence of this TCR beta chain was determined in a study of CD8+ T cells in alopecia areata. Findings of the study overall: Sequencing of scalp samples also captures resident alphabeta T cells of normal skin.

Germline V gives CDR1 SQVTM, CDR2 ANQGSEA. V lost 7 bases and J lost 2; bases outside the gene matches: 4. This CDR3 has 12 amino acids. This clone appeared a few times. The antigen is not known. cDNA serving as the sequencing template came from extracted, reverse transcribed RNA. The data were produced by immunoSEQ multiplex PCR, yet TCRdb's version contains in-frame clones alone and is incomplete. This table has 150,000 or so clones, 40% to 50% appearing once. Sequencing was carried out using CD4+ T cells sorted from blood. The chain recombines TRBV29-1 with TRBJ2-7, with 8 bases that match TRBD1. This clonotype was obtained from a human donor with alopecia areata. In DNA form, the CDR3 reads TGCAGCGCTACGGACAGGGCCTACGAGCAGTACTTC. Its protein is CSATDRAYEQYF.